The entry below gives a single T cell receptor (beta chain) sequence along with its context. This specimen comes from a study of blood T cell repertoires in COVID-19. As for the study in general: Sources were T cells, B-cell-depleted T cells, or PBMCs; the material itself was cDNA or gDNA.

Original processing methods: Estimated nucleated cell counts came from reference gene primer amplification. TCRdb's copy holds only in-frame clones and misses some; the assay was immunoSEQ multiplex PCR. Clone size and V and J calls were adopted from that table, with D and trimming inferred from the DNA. The table lists about 71,000 clones, nearly 90% of them singletons. This TCR was sampled from a man aged 50-59 years with active COVID-19. What was sequenced was peripheral blood.

The CDR3 nucleotides read TGTGCCTGGAGTGTAGCTGCCCGGGGCGAGCAGTACTTC. Its translation: CAWSVAARGEQYF. V gene TRBV30 combines with J gene TRBJ2-7, with a weak D call TRBD2 (5 bases). From germline, CDR1 is GTSNPN and CDR2 SVGIG (reference sequence). The CDR3 is 13 amino acids. V lost 0 bases and J lost 6, with 12 bases in between.